This TCR beta chain was identified in a study of shared clonotypes between healthy human individuals. Study overall: A few men and a couple of women, aged 18 to 49, were donors.

The CDR3 sequence is 14 residues long. The V gene end was trimmed by 5 bases and the J gene end by 7 bases; junction bases not matched to a gene: 7. The germline V gene has CDR1 MNHEY and CDR2 SVGAGI. All donors qualified as healthy HIV-negative adults and had experienced no recent acute infections or vaccinations. This clone was recorded once. The antigen remains undetermined. Study findings and constraints: Apart from blood, nothing was sampled; tissue repertoires likely differ.

Produced via immunoSEQ multiplex PCR; TCRdb's table is partial and in-frame only. The table has about 520,000 clones, about 84% seen once. This TCR was sampled from a woman in her forties in good health. Some clones in this sample may be carry-over from other donors' samples. Specimen: PBMCs. The chain couples TRBV6-5 to TRBJ2-7, with 11 bases identical to TRBD2. The DNA for the CDR3 is TGTGCCAGCAGTCTAGCGGGAGGCTCGGTTGAGCAGTACTTC. Amino acids: CASSLAGGSVEQYF.